The TCR beta chain described here comes from a study of T-cell memory formation after mild COVID-19. This clonotype was counted only a few times. V lost 6 bases and J 7 bases, leaving 16 bases between the germline ends. This CDR3 is 13 amino acids long. In germline, CDR1 is SNHLY, CDR2 FYNNEI. TCRdb itself ran the 5' RACE reads through MiXCR, one entry per CDR3 protein. The sample has hundreds of thousands of distinct CDR3 sequences, around 17% seen once; the top ten hold around 11%. The J gene is TRBJ2-7, the V gene TRBV2; tentative D call: TRBD2 (5 bases). The sample taken for sequencing was PBMCs or a T cell subset sorted from them (not recorded which). The clonotype was recovered from an adult woman who had mild COVID-19 (a few samples of this study predate the infection). Cell type and time point are not known. The DNA of the CDR3 is TGTGCCAGCAGCCCCCGTATAGCGAGGGAGCAGTACTTC. Translated, it gives CASSPRIAREQYF.